The 18 T cell receptor beta chains below all came from one sample that was sequenced in a study of shared clonotypes between healthy human individuals. The repertoire was sequenced with immunoSEQ multiplex PCR; TCRdb's copy has only in-frame clones and lacks some. The sample yields about 980,000 clones, more than 75% seen once. The specimen was memory CD4+ T cells sorted from blood. The subset here: CD45RA-negative fraction. The receptors come from a man between 18 and 29 years old in good health.

Notes on this clone: The same CDR3 can be traced to other DNA sequences in this sample. The chain recombines TRBV5-1 with TRBJ2-7, with 9 nucleotides matching TRBD1. Germline V CDR1 and CDR2: SGHRS, YFSETQ. The CDR3 is made up of 14 amino acids. V lost 5 bases and J lost 1; bases outside the gene matches: 4. CDR3 DNA sequence: TGCGCCAGCAGGCCGACAGGGGGGTCCTACGAGCAGTACTTC. It codes for CASRPTGGSYEQYF.

The chain joins TRBV7-9 to TRBJ2-1, with a weak D call TRBD2 (6 bases). The germline gives CDR1 SEHNR, CDR2 FQNEAQ (reference sequence). This CDR3 has 13 residues. Trimming removed 0 bases from V and 10 bases from J, with 10 bases in between. CDR3 coding DNA: TGTGCCAGCAGCTTAGCGCTAGGGAGGGAGCAGTTCTTC. It specifies CASSLALGREQFF. Full variable domain (rest looked up from reference TRBV7-9 and TRBJ2-1): DTGVSQNPRHKITKRGQNVTFRCDPISEHNRLYWYRQTLGQGPEFLTYFQNEAQLEKSRLLSDRFSAERPKGSFSTLEIQRTEQGDSAMYLCASSLALGREQFFGPGTRLTVL.

The chain recombines TRBV28 with TRBJ1-5; 7 bases line up with TRBD1. CDR3 length: 15 amino acids. After removal of 2 bases from V and 4 bases from J, the junction contained 5 bases not matched to a gene. Germline CDR1 is MDHEN and CDR2 is SYDVKM. CDR3 sequence: CASSLVGRGNQPQHF. DNA of the CDR3: TGTGCCAGCAGTTTAGTCGGCAGGGGGAATCAGCCCCAGCATTTT.

The CDR3 DNA follows: TGTGCCTCCCAAGACACAGATACGCAGTATTTT. It yields the protein CASQDTDTQYF. The genes are TRBV6-5 and TRBJ2-3; the D is unclear. The ends were cut back, 11 bases at V and 2 bases at J, with 8 bases in the middle. The CDR3 loop spans 11 amino acids. The V gene's germline CDR1 is MNHEY and CDR2 SVGAGI.

This sequence joins TRBV6-6 and TRBJ2-1, with TRBD2 matching over 11 bases. The CDR3 sequence is 15 residues long. Germline assignment: CDR1 MNHNY and CDR2 SVGAGI (reference sequence). J gave up 4 bases and V 2 bases, and 1 base lay outside the gene matches. CDR3 DNA sequence: TGTGCCAGCAGTTACGGGACTAGCGGTTACAATGAGCAGTTCTTC. Translating it yields CASSYGTSGYNEQFF.

In its sample, this clone was seen a few times. The chain uses TRBV18 and TRBJ1-1; D unclear. This CDR3 region has 13 residues. Germline-derived CDR1 and CDR2 are KGHSH and LQKENI. The V gene lost 0 bases and the J gene lost 5 bases, with 7 bases spanning the gap. In DNA, the CDR3 is TGTGCCAGCTCACCACCCGTGCGGACTGAAGCTTTCTTT. It specifies CASSPPVRTEAFF.

J is TRBJ1-2 and V is TRBV28; the match to TRBD1 covers 7 bases. The V and J ends lost 3 bases and 7 bases, in that order; junction bases with no gene match: 5. CDR1 MDHEN and CDR2 SYDVKM come from the germline V gene. This CDR3 is 13 amino acids long. The CDR3 spells CASSLSGTAGYTF. As DNA, the CDR3 is TGTGCCAGCAGTTTGTCAGGGACAGCTGGCTACACCTTC.

This clone was seen more than once but under ten times. The V gene is TRBV6-6, the J gene TRBJ2-5; D is unclear. In germline, CDR1 is MNHNY, CDR2 SVGAGI (reference sequence). There are 12 residues in the CDR3. The V end was cut by 5 bases, the J end by 5 bases, with 9 bases between. The CDR3 spells CASSPASETQYF. CDR3 in DNA: TGTGCCAGCAGTCCCGCGTCGGAGACCCAGTACTTC.

This clone came up many times. The rearrangement links TRBV18 to TRBJ2-7; 12 bases line up with TRBD1. CDR1 is KGHSH and CDR2 is LQKENI in the germline V gene. Losses at the gene ends were 6 bases for V and 1 base for J; bases not matched to a gene: 4. CDR3 length equals 15 residues. CDR3 loop: CASSPGQGASYEQYF. CDR3 sequence (DNA): TGTGCCAGCTCTCCGGGACAGGGGGCGTCCTACGAGCAGTACTTC. The complete variable domain, with remaining parts taken from reference TRBV18 and TRBJ2-7, reads NAGVMQNPRHLVRRRGQEARLRCSPMKGHSHVYWYRQLPEEGLKFMVYLQKENIIDESGMPKERFSAEFPKEGPSILRIQQVVRGDSAAYFCASSPGQGASYEQYFGPGTRLTVT.

The rearrangement joins TRBV19 to TRBJ2-3; D is perhaps TRBD2 (5 bases). There are 16 residues in the CDR3. Trimming removed 3 bases from V and 1 base from J, with 14 bases in between. Germline V gives CDR1 LNHDA, CDR2 SQIVND (reference sequence). The CDR3 coding sequence is TGTGCCAGTAGTATCTCTCGCGTGAGGGGCACAGATACGCAGTATTTT. Translation: CASSISRVRGTDTQYF.

Notes on this clone: This sample includes further DNA sequences coding for the same CDR3. V gene TRBV29-1 combines with J gene TRBJ1-2; weak D call: TRBD1 (5 bases). This CDR3 is built from 13 residues. V lost 4 bases and J 4 bases, leaving 13 bases between the germline ends. Germline CDR1 reads SQVTM; CDR2 reads ANQGSEA. The CDR3 protein is CSVGTGGGYGYTF. The CDR3 DNA sequence: TGCAGCGTTGGTACCGGGGGGGGCTATGGCTACACCTTC.

Written as DNA, the CDR3 is TGTGCCAGCAGCTTCTACGGGGGCCCCCAGAGAGGGGAGACCCAGTACTTC. It codes for CASSFYGGPQRGETQYF. J is TRBJ2-5 and V is TRBV7-9, with D perhaps assigned TRBD1 or TRBD2 (6 bases each). Germline-derived CDR1 and CDR2 are SEHNR and FQNEAQ (reference sequence). The V and J ends lost 3 bases and 5 bases respectively, with 22 bases between them. The CDR3 covers 17 residues.

This clone came up once. This chain links TRBV18 with TRBJ2-2; 12 positions agree with TRBD2. Per the germline V gene, CDR1 is KGHSH and CDR2 is LQKENI. This CDR3 is 19 amino acids long. V gave up 8 bases and J gave up 4 bases; unmatched junction bases: 17. The chain's CDR3 is CASARKGLAGSEGTGELFF. CDR3 in DNA: TGTGCCAGCGCCCGAAAAGGACTAGCGGGATCGGAAGGCACCGGGGAGCTGTTTTTT. The variable domain in full, with the rest retrieved from reference TRBV18 and TRBJ2-2, is NAGVMQNPRHLVRRRGQEARLRCSPMKGHSHVYWYRQLPEEGLKFMVYLQKENIIDESGMPKERFSAEFPKEGPSILRIQQVVRGDSAAYFCASARKGLAGSEGTGELFFGEGSRLTVL.

The chain combines TRBV4-1 with TRBJ2-7; D is ambiguous. Trimming left V 3 bases short and J 3 bases short, with 15 bases between. Germline CDR1 and CDR2: MGHRA and YSYEKL. The CDR3 sequence is 15 residues long. This chain's CDR3 is CASSQMIHTDYEQYF. In nucleotides, the CDR3 is TGCGCCAGCAGCCAGATGATCCATACGGACTACGAGCAGTACTTC.

This clone turned up a few times. This sequence joins TRBV7-2 and TRBJ1-2; 8 bases agree with TRBD1. Germline CDR1 and CDR2: SGHTA and FQGNSA. Unmatched junction bases numbered 8, after V lost 1 base and J lost 4 bases. This CDR3 is built from 16 residues. The CDR3, as DNA: TGTGCCAGCAGCTTAGACAACCAGGGGGCGGGCTATGGCTACACCTTC. Translation gives CASSLDNQGAGYGYTF.

The J gene is TRBJ2-7, the V gene TRBV10-3, with 9 bases fitting TRBD2. Trimming removed 3 bases from V and 4 bases from J; junction bases left unmatched: 4. This CDR3 comprises 14 residues. Germline V gene lookup returns CDR1 ENHRY and CDR2 SYGVKD. The CDR3 here is CAISDSGSAYEQYF. Written as DNA, the CDR3 is TGTGCCATCAGTGATAGCGGGAGTGCATACGAGCAGTACTTC.

The chain employs TRBV5-1 and TRBJ2-2; 7 positions agree with TRBD2. Trimming cost V 4 bases and J 6 bases; bases outside gene matches: 6. The CDR3 is 14 amino acids. Germline assignment: CDR1 SGHRS and CDR2 YFSETQ. The CDR3 protein is CASSAGDVAGELFF. CDR3 nucleotide sequence: TGCGCCAGCAGCGCGGGGGACGTGGCCGGGGAGCTGTTTTTT. Full variable domain (outside the CDR3, taken from reference TRBV5-1 and TRBJ2-2): KAGVTQTPRYLIKTRGQQVTLSCSPISGHRSVSWYQQTPGQGLQFLFEYFSETQRNKGNFPGRFSGRQFSNSRSEMNVSTLELGDSALYLCASSAGDVAGELFFGEGSRLTVL.

This clone has only one observation. CDR3 nucleotide sequence: TGCAGTGCTAGAGTACCGTGGGGACTGTTTTTT. Its protein is CSARVPWGLFF. The V call is TRBV20-1, the J call TRBJ1-4; no clear D. V was pared by 1 base and J by 13 bases, with 10 bases between. Germline CDR1 reads DFQATT; CDR2 reads SNEGSKA (reference sequence). This CDR3 is built from 11 residues.